This T cell receptor beta chain appears in the sequencing data of a study of blood T cells in healthy people across ages. Then a second PCR, running about 6 to 11 cycles, was carried out with a sample-barcoded 5' primer and a J-beta primer mix. One entry per CDR3 protein results from TCRdb running MiXCR on the 5' RACE reads. The data contain about 720,000 distinct CDR3 sequences, around a fifth of them singletons. Comment on this clonotype: The antigen is not known.

Overall study results and limits: Older individuals had lower TCR beta diversity per million T cells (the decline was roughly linear).

Germline-derived CDR1 and CDR2 are MNHNS and SASEGT. Deletions cut 7 bases from V and 1 base from J, with 13 bases between. The CDR3 length is 14 residues. Sequences were obtained from blood. V usage is TRBV6-1 and J usage is TRBJ1-1; D might be TRBD1 (5 bases). The TCR comes from a man aged 65-85 years in good health. The CDR3 reads CASIGTGGNTEAFF. DNA of the CDR3: TGTGCCAGCATCGGAACAGGAGGGAACACTGAAGCTTTCTTT.